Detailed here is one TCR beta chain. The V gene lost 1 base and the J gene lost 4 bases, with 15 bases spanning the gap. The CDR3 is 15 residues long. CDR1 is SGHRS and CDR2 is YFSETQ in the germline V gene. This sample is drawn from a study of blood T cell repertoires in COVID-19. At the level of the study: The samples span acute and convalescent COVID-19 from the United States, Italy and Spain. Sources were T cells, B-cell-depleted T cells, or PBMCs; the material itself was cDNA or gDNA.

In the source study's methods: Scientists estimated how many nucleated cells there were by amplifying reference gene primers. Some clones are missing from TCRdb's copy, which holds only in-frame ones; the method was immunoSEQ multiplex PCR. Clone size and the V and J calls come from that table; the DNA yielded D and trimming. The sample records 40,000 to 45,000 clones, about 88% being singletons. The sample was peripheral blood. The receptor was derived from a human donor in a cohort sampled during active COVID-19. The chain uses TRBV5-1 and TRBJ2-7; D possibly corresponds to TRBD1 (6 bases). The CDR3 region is CASSLKTTGLYEQYF. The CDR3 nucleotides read TGCGCCAGCAGCTTGAAGACAACAGGGCTTTACGAGCAGTACTTC.